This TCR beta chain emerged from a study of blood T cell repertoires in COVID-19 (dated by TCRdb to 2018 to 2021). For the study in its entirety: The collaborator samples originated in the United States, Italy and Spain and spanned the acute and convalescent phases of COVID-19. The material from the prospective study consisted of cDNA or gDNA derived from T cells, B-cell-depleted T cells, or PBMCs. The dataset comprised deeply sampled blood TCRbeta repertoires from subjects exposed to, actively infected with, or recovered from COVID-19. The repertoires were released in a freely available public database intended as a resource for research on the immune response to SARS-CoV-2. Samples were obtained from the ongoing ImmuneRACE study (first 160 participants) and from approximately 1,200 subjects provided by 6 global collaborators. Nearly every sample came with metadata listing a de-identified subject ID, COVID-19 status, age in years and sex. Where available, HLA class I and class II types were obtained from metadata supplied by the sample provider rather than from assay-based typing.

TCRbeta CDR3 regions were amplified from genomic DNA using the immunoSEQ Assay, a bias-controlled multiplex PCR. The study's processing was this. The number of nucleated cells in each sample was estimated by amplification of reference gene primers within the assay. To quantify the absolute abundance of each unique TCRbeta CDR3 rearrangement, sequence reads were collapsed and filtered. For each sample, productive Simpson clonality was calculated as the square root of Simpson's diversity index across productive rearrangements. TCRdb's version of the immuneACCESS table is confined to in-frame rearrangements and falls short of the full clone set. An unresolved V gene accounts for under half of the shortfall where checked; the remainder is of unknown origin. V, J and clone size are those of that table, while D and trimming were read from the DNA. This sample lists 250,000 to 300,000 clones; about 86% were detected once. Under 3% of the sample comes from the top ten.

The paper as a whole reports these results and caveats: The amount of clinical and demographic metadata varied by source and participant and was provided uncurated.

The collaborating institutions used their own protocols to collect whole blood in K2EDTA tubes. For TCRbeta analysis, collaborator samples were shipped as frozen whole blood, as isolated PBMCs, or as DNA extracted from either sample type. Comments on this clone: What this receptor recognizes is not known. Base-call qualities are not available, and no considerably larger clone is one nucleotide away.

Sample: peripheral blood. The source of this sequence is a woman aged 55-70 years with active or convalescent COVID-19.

The bases are TGTGCCAGTAGTATGCCCCGGACAGGGGGCCCGGAGACCCAGTACTTC. This sequence encodes CASSMPRTGGPETQYF. The sequence links TRBV19 to TRBJ2-5, with 11 central nucleotides matching TRBD1. For CDR1 and CDR2, the germline V gene (reference sequence) lists LNHDA and SQIVND. CDR3 length: 16 amino acids, cysteine to phenylalanine. Only CDR3 DNA is held: 48 bases, read in frame from base 1. At the junction V is shortened by 3 bases and J by 5 bases; bases outside the gene matches: 8.